Listed below are T cell receptor beta chains from one sample, sequenced in a study of regulatory and conventional T cells in RAG deficiency. Assay: immunoSEQ multiplex PCR; the TCRdb copy retains only in-frame clones and omits some. This repertoire shows more than 30,000 clones, 75% to 90% found once; its top ten account for about 5%. These data also featured in a second study, about regulatory T cells.

The specimen sequenced was CD8+ T cells sorted from blood. The receptors come from a human donor in good health. Both conserved end residues are part of each CDR3. The D gene is left open where the match is weak. Size is stated for part of the rows, as once, few or many counts, or as a class when the clone is expanded.

d_gene	v_gene	j_gene	abundance	CDR3nt	CDR3aa
NA	TRBV5-5	TRBJ2-5	few	TGTGCCAGCAGAGTGGACGCCCCGCTGTCTTGGGAGACCCAGTACTTC	CASRVDAPLSWETQYF
TRBD2	TRBV7-9	TRBJ2-1	NA	TGTGCCAGCAGCCCCGGACTAGAAGGTGGCAATGAGCAGTTCTTC	CASSPGLEGGNEQFF
NA	TRBV25-1	TRBJ1-1	NA	TGTGCCAGCAGTGCCACAGGTATGAACACTGAAGCTTTCTTT	CASSATGMNTEAFF
NA	TRBV27	TRBJ1-1	NA	TGTGCCAGCAGTTTTTCTGGGGGTGCGGACACTGAAGCTTTCTTT	CASSFSGGADTEAFF
NA	TRBV19	TRBJ1-6	NA	TGTGCCAGTAGTCCTAGACAGGACTATAATTCACCCCTCCACTTT	CASSPRQDYNSPLHF
TRBD2	TRBV11-3	TRBJ2-3	NA	TGTGCCGGCAGCCCTCGCAGTAGCGGGAGGGAAAGAGATACGCAGTATTTT	CAGSPRSSGRERDTQYF
NA	TRBV4-1	TRBJ1-1	NA	TGCGCCAGCAGCCAGGGCTCCGGGGGAGGGGGGACTGAAGCTTTCTTT	CASSQGSGGGGTEAFF
NA	TRBV27	TRBJ2-3	NA	TGTGCCGGCAGTTTGGGTGCAGATACGCAGTATTTT	CAGSLGADTQYF
NA	TRBV6-5	TRBJ2-3	few	TGTGCCAGCAGCCACACAGATACGCAGTATTTT	CASSHTDTQYF
NA	TRBV6-5	TRBJ1-6	NA	TGTGCCAGCAGTTACGGGGGGTCTAATTCACCCCTCCACTTT	CASSYGGSNSPLHF
NA	TRBV15	TRBJ2-3	NA	TGTGCCACCAGCAGAGACGATCAGGGTGACACAGATACGCAGTATTTT	CATSRDDQGDTDTQYF
NA	TRBV6-6	TRBJ1-1	NA	TGTGCCAGCAGTTACTCAGGGGGTGACACTGAAGCTTTCTTT	CASSYSGGDTEAFF
NA	TRBV27	TRBJ2-7	NA	TGTGCCAGCAGCTTCGTTGGGGAGAACTACGAGCAGTACTTC	CASSFVGENYEQYF
TRBD1	TRBV19	TRBJ1-1	NA	TGTGCCAGTAGTATTGACAGGGGCGTGAACACTGAAGCTTTCTTT	CASSIDRGVNTEAFF
TRBD2	TRBV6-1	TRBJ2-1	NA	TGTGCCAGCAGTGAAGTAGCGGGAGTACAGAATGAGCAGTTCTTC	CASSEVAGVQNEQFF
NA	TRBV30	TRBJ2-2	NA	TGTGCCTGGACCCCCGCTAGTCTAACCGGGGAGCTGTTTTTT	CAWTPASLTGELFF
NA	TRBV6-5	TRBJ2-3	once	TGTGCCAGCACTTTGCAGGAGACAGATACGCAGTATTTT	CASTLQETDTQYF
NA	TRBV7-9	TRBJ2-1	NA	TGTGCCAGCAGCCACCCGAGGGGCGCGGGCAATGAGCAGTTCTTC	CASSHPRGAGNEQFF
NA	TRBV7-2	TRBJ1-5	NA	TGTGCCAGCAGCCCCCACCCAGGGTCCAATCAGCCCCAGCATTTT	CASSPHPGSNQPQHF
TRBD1	TRBV19	TRBJ2-1	NA	TGTGCCAGTAGTATATTGGGGACAGGGAGGGGGTTAGTGAACCTTAATGAGCAGTTCTTC	CASSILGTGRGLVNLNEQFF
NA	TRBV13	TRBJ2-7	NA	TGTGCCAGCAGCTTTAGCTCCTACGAGCAGTACTTC	CASSFSSYEQYF
NA	TRBV27	TRBJ1-2	NA	TGTGCCAGCAGTGTATCGCAGTACTATGGCTACACCTTC	CASSVSQYYGYTF
NA	TRBV9	TRBJ2-2	NA	TGTGCCAGCAGCGGACCGATCGGCACCGGGGAGCTGTTTTTT	CASSGPIGTGELFF
TRBD2	TRBV11-2	TRBJ2-4	NA	TGTGCCAGCAGCTTAGAACCGCCTGGACTAGCTCCTAGCATTCAGTACTTC	CASSLEPPGLAPSIQYF
TRBD1	TRBV11-2	TRBJ2-7	NA	TGTGCCAGCAGCTTAGGAGGGGGCAACTACGAGCAGTACTTC	CASSLGGGNYEQYF
NA	TRBV18	TRBJ2-7	NA	TGTGCCAGCTCACGGGGTTGGCAGGGCCCGTCTGTCGAGCAGTACTTC	CASSRGWQGPSVEQYF
TRBD1	TRBV19	TRBJ1-1	NA	TGTGCCAGTAGTACACAGGGGGCGAACACTGAAGCTTTCTTT	CASSTQGANTEAFF
TRBD1	TRBV19	TRBJ1-6	NA	TGTGCCAGTAGTTCGGGACAGCTTAATTCACCCCTCCACTTT	CASSSGQLNSPLHF
TRBD2	TRBV28	TRBJ2-1	NA	TGTGCCAGCAGTCCCGCGGCGGGAGTCTCCTACAATGAGCAGTTCTTC	CASSPAAGVSYNEQFF
NA	TRBV2	TRBJ1-5	NA	TGTGCCAGCCGTGACTTGGGGGCGGGCAATCAGCCCCAGCATTTT	CASRDLGAGNQPQHF
TRBD1	TRBV10-1	TRBJ2-5	NA	TGCGCCAGCAGTGCCCGGACAGGGGGCGAGGAGACCCAGTACTTC	CASSARTGGEETQYF
NA	TRBV6-1	TRBJ1-2	NA	TGTGCCAGCAGTGAAGTGGCAGCTACTAACTATGGCTACACCTTC	CASSEVAATNYGYTF
TRBD1	TRBV7-2	TRBJ2-7	NA	TGTGCCAGCAGATCCGGGACAGGGATGTACGAGCAGTACTTC	CASRSGTGMYEQYF
NA	TRBV6-5	TRBJ2-2	NA	TGTGCCAGCAGTATGACAGGCCCCGGGGAGCTGTTTTTT	CASSMTGPGELFF
NA	TRBV5-5	TRBJ2-1	once	TGTGCCAGCAGCAAGGGACCTACCTTCTACAATGAGCAGTTCTTC	CASSKGPTFYNEQFF
TRBD1	TRBV5-6	TRBJ1-2	NA	TGTGCCAGCAGCCTGGCCAGGGGGCTCCTATCGTCCTATGGCTACACCTTC	CASSLARGLLSSYGYTF
NA	TRBV11-3	TRBJ2-7	NA	TGTGCCAGCACCCTAACGAGCTCCGGTGAGCAGTACTTC	CASTLTSSGEQYF
TRBD1	TRBV19	TRBJ2-1	NA	TGTGCCAGTAGTATAACCGGGACAGGGTGGAATGAGCAGTTCTTC	CASSITGTGWNEQFF
TRBD1	TRBV25-1	TRBJ2-1	NA	TGTGCCAGCAGCGGTGAACTCTCGGGACAGGGATTTGGTGAGCAGTTCTTC	CASSGELSGQGFGEQFF
NA	TRBV7-9	TRBJ1-1	NA	TGTGCCAGCAGCTCCCAGAGGACAGCCGAAAACACTGAAGCTTTCTTT	CASSSQRTAENTEAFF
NA	TRBV6-5	TRBJ2-1	NA	TGTGCCAGCAGTCTAGGGCAGGATCAATCACTTGAGCAGTTCTTC	CASSLGQDQSLEQFF